These 19 T cell receptor beta chains originate from one sample sequenced in a study of stem cell transplantation in POMP-related autoinflammatory disease (dated by TCRdb to about 2021). Overall study results and their limits: A restricted number of unique TRB V-J gene pairings was observed in PRAID patients. PRAID patients trended toward lower TRB diversity and higher clonality across all analyzed T-cell subsets.

Antigens of these TCRs are unknown. The meaning of the sample's time point label: before hematopoietic stem cell transplant. To prepare the library, the immunoSEQ multiplex PCR assay was applied. The table comes from immuneACCESS by way of TCRdb, which keeps in-frame sequences with V and J called. Part of the clones is missing from these tables; in studies checked, under half for an unresolved V gene and the rest for unknown reasons. The sample has 8,500 to 14,000 clones on record, around 84% of them singletons. The top ten clonotypes cover approximately 54% of the sample. The specimen was CD8+ T cells from PBMCs, collected before stem cell transplantation. These receptors were collected from a human donor with POMP-related autoinflammation and immune dysregulation (PRAID).

This clone was counted between two and nine times. The chain uses TRBV27 and TRBJ1-5; possible D gene TRBD1, 5 bases. The germline V gene has CDR1 MNHEY and CDR2 SMNVEV (reference sequence). This CDR3 is 13 amino acids long. Trimming stripped 4 bases from V and 5 bases from J, with 9 bases between. The CDR3 region has the DNA TGTGCCAGCAGTTCCCAGGGCCATCAGCCCCAGCATTTT. This encodes CASSSQGHQPQHF.

This chain links TRBV13 with TRBJ1-1, with no clear D. The germline CDR1 and CDR2 sequences are PRHDT and FYEKMQ (reference sequence). Between the trimmed V and J ends, which lost 5 bases and 10 bases, there was a span of 11 bases. There are 11 residues in the CDR3. CDR3 in DNA: TGTGCCAGCAGCGAAGGACGGGGAGCTTTCTTT. Its translation is CASSEGRGAFF.

The chain links TRBV30 to TRBJ2-7; D is perhaps TRBD1 (6 bases). The CDR3 totals 13 residues. Germline CDR1 is GTSNPN and CDR2 is SVGIG (reference sequence). V was clipped by 2 bases and J by 5 bases, with 13 bases between them. The DNA for the CDR3 is TGTGCCTGGAGTTTTCAGGGGTTCCACGAGCAGTACTTC. This gives the protein CAWSFQGFHEQYF.

This clone was seen only once. The gene calls are TRBV21-1 and TRBJ2-3; the table's D call TRBD2 went unverified against the DNA. TRBV21-1 is described as a pseudogene. This CDR3 spans 17 amino acids. The CDR3 sequence: CASSNRDAREGRDTQYF. The CDR3 region has the DNA TGTGCCAGCAGCAACCGGGACGCGCGGGAGGGCCGGGATACGCAGTATTTT.

This clone was found a few times. This chain uses TRBV27 with TRBJ2-7, with D tentatively TRBD2 (6 bases). The CDR3 runs 13 residues. CDR1 MNHEY and CDR2 SMNVEV come from the germline V gene (reference sequence). Trimming took off 2 bases at V and 3 bases at J, with 8 bases between the two ends. The CDR3 nucleotides are TGTGCCAGCAGTTTAGGGGAGGACTACGAGCAGTACTTC. Protein product: CASSLGEDYEQYF.

V gene TRBV4-1 combines with J gene TRBJ1-3; D gene ambiguous. The CDR3 extends over 16 amino acids. Germline loops: CDR1 MGHRA, CDR2 YSYEKL. With 0 bases removed from V and 0 bases from J, the gap between germline ends came to 9 bases. CDR3 sequence: CASSQDWESSGNTIYF. DNA of the CDR3: TGCGCCAGCAGCCAAGATTGGGAAAGCTCTGGAAACACCATATATTTT.

This chain joins TRBV9 and TRBJ1-2; 12 bases agree with TRBD1. J lost 8 bases, V lost 0 bases, and 5 bases had no gene match. Germline CDR1 reads SGDLS; CDR2 reads YYNGEE. The CDR3 has 15 residues. The CDR3 DNA is TGTGCCAGCAGCGTAGGCGGGACAGGGGGCAGAGGCTACACCTTC. It is translated as CASSVGGTGGRGYTF.

This clone occurred once. The rearrangement joins TRBV27 to TRBJ2-7; 9 bases agree with TRBD1. The length of the CDR3 is 16 residues. V gave up 7 bases and J gave up 4 bases; unmatched junction bases: 14. CDR1 and CDR2 (germline): MNHEY, SMNVEV (reference sequence). CDR3 coding DNA: TGTGCCAGCATGGGACTAACGGGACAGGGTAGTTACGAGCAGTACTTC. Translating gives CASMGLTGQGSYEQYF.

The chain recombines TRBV30 with TRBJ1-5; D gene unclear. V shed 3 bases and J shed 5 bases, with 17 bases lying between them. This CDR3 spans 15 amino acids. CDR1 GTSNPN and CDR2 SVGIG come from the germline V gene (reference sequence). The CDR3 region has the DNA TGTGCCTGGAGCCACGCACCACCCGGCGATCAGCCCCAGCATTTT. It encodes CAWSHAPPGDQPQHF.

The chain joins TRBV2 to TRBJ2-7; D not certain. The CDR3 sequence is 12 residues long. V was shortened by 5 bases and J by 4 bases, with 9 bases between the two germline ends. Germline V lookup: CDR1 SNHLY, CDR2 FYNNEI. Written as DNA, the CDR3 is TGTGCCAGCAGTATCTTGAATTACGAGCAGTACTTC. Translation gives CASSILNYEQYF.

The V call is TRBV9, the J call TRBJ1-1; 10 positions agree with TRBD1. The CDR3 extends over 16 amino acids. Germline CDR1 and CDR2: SGDLS and YYNGEE. The V gene end was trimmed by 0 bases and the J gene end by 4 bases; junction bases not matched to a gene: 6. The CDR3, as DNA: TGTGCCAGCAGCGTAGATAGGACAGGGGGGGCCACTGAAGCTTTCTTT. Its protein is CASSVDRTGGATEAFF. The variable domain in full, completed from reference TRBV9 and TRBJ1-1, reads DSGVTQTPKHLITATGQRVTLRCSPRSGDLSVYWYQQSLDQGLQFLIQYYNGEERAKGNILERFSAQQFPDLHSELNLSSLELGDSALYFCASSVDRTGGATEAFFGQGTRLTVV.

This chain uses TRBV19 with TRBJ2-3; D might be TRBD2 (5 bases). This CDR3 contains 14 residues. Deletions cut 4 bases from V and 2 bases from J, with 10 bases between. Germline V lookup: CDR1 LNHDA, CDR2 SQIVND (reference sequence). The CDR3, as DNA: TGTGCCAGTAGTAGCGGGTGGGTCACAGATACGCAGTATTTT. It is translated as CASSSGWVTDTQYF.

The chain has TRBV5-6 and TRBJ1-2, with 7 bases that match TRBD1. This CDR3 has 12 amino acids. CDR1 is SGHDT and CDR2 is YYEEEE in the germline V gene. J gave up 5 bases and V 5 bases, and 3 bases lay outside the gene matches. The CDR3 region has the DNA TGTGCCAGCAGAGGCAGGGGGTATGGCTACACCTTC. Translating gives CASRGRGYGYTF. Complete variable domain (other parts from reference TRBV5-6 and TRBJ1-2): DAGVTQSPTHLIKTRGQQVTLRCSPKSGHDTVSWYQQALGQGPQFIFQYYEEEERQRGNFPDRFSGHQFPNYSSELNVNALLLGDSALYLCASRGRGYGYTFGSGTRLTVV.

The chain has TRBV19 and TRBJ2-7; D uncertain. This CDR3 spans 12 amino acids. Germline V gene lookup returns CDR1 LNHDA and CDR2 SQIVND (reference sequence). Trimming removed 5 bases from V and 2 bases from J, with 7 bases in between. This CDR3 reads CASSASTYEQYF. As DNA, the CDR3 is TGTGCCAGTAGTGCCAGTACCTACGAGCAGTACTTC.

CDR3 amino acids: CASSPAASGGETQYF. The CDR3 bases are TGTGCCAGCAGCCCCGCCGCTAGCGGGGGGGAGACCCAGTACTTC. The chain has TRBV7-9 and TRBJ2-5, with 11 bases matching TRBD2. The germline CDR1 and CDR2 sequences are SEHNR and FQNEAQ (reference sequence). The CDR3 length is 15 residues. V lost 5 bases, J lost 5 bases, and 7 bases stayed unmatched.

This chain joins TRBV27 and TRBJ2-2; D unresolved. The CDR3 is made up of 16 amino acids. V lost 7 bases to trimming and J lost 5 bases, with 20 bases between them. Germline-derived CDR1 and CDR2 are MNHEY and SMNVEV (reference sequence). The CDR3 DNA sequence: TGTGCCAGCACCGCCCCCGGCGGTTGGCTAACCGGGGAGCTGTTTTTT. Encoded protein: CASTAPGGWLTGELFF.

The J gene is TRBJ2-5, the V gene TRBV7-9; the D is unclear. The CDR3 extends over 12 amino acids. Germline-derived CDR1 and CDR2 are SEHNR and FQNEAQ (reference sequence). V lost 4 bases to trimming and J lost 3 bases, with 6 bases between them. CDR3 residues: CASSSLEETQYF. CDR3 coding DNA: TGTGCCAGCAGCTCCCTAGAAGAGACCCAGTACTTC. Supplemented by reference TRBV7-9 and TRBJ2-5, the full variable domain reads DTGVSQNPRHKITKRGQNVTFRCDPISEHNRLYWYRQTLGQGPEFLTYFQNEAQLEKSRLLSDRFSAERPKGSFSTLEIQRTEQGDSAMYLCASSSLEETQYFGPGTRLLVL.

V usage is TRBV2 and J usage is TRBJ2-3; 7 bases line up with TRBD1. After removal of 6 bases from V and 1 base from J, the junction contained 13 bases not matched to a gene. In germline, CDR1 is SNHLY, CDR2 FYNNEI. This CDR3 is built from 17 residues. The CDR3 protein is CASRDGSTGDGTDTQYF. DNA of the CDR3: TGTGCCAGCAGAGATGGCTCCACAGGGGACGGCACAGATACGCAGTATTTT.

V and J are TRBV28 and TRBJ2-3; TRBD2 matches 16 bases. The CDR3 loop spans 16 amino acids. Germline V gives CDR1 MDHEN, CDR2 SYDVKM. The ends lost 5 bases at V and 6 bases at J; junction bases unmatched: 5. In DNA, the CDR3 is TGTGCCAGCAGTCCGGGACTAGCGGGAGGGGTGGATACGCAGTATTTT. As protein: CASSPGLAGGVDTQYF.